Listed below are T cell receptor beta chains from one sample, sequenced in a study of blood T cell repertoires in COVID-19. Only in-frame clones appear in the TCRdb table, and some are missing; sequencing was by immunoSEQ multiplex PCR. The table records 150,000 to 200,000 clones, roughly four fifths of them present only once. The sample was peripheral blood. These TCRs come from a woman in her seventies with COVID-19, enrolled during active disease. The CDR3 runs from the conserved cysteine through the conserved F or W. Each record gives: J gene, V gene, clone size, D gene, CDR3 protein, CDR3 DNA. A D gene is named only where the DNA matches it firmly. Size tells how often a clone was seen (once, few, many) or the class of an expanded clone, and some rows leave it out.

TRBJ2-2	TRBV28	once	NA	CAHQSRNTGELFF	TGTGCCCATCAAAGCCGGAACACCGGGGAGCTGTTTTTT
TRBJ2-7	TRBV2	NA	TRBD2	CASSGKREGVLQYF	TGTGCCAGCAGTGGAAAGCGGGAGGGGGTTTTGCAGTACTTC
TRBJ2-2	TRBV7-2	NA	NA	CASSFSGDTGELFF	TGTGCCAGCAGCTTCTCAGGGGACACCGGGGAGCTGTTTTTT
TRBJ2-7	TRBV6-6	NA	TRBD2	CASTQAAGGPSHEQYF	TGTGCCAGCACCCAGGCGGCGGGAGGGCCCTCCCACGAGCAGTACTTC
TRBJ1-3	TRBV30	NA	NA	CAWSDRHTGNTIYF	TGTGCCTGGAGTGACAGGCATACTGGAAACACCATATATTTT
TRBJ2-2	TRBV5-1	NA	TRBD2	CASRPLAGVLAGELFF	TGCGCCAGCAGGCCCCTAGCGGGAGTATTAGCCGGGGAGCTGTTTTTT
TRBJ2-7	TRBV14	once	NA	CASSQSGGVTYEQYF	TGTGCCAGCAGCCAGTCAGGAGGTGTCACCTACGAGCAGTACTTC
TRBJ1-2	TRBV30	few	NA	CAWRGPGQGTNYGYTF	TGTGCCTGGAGGGGACCTGGGCAGGGGACTAACTATGGCTACACCTTC
TRBJ2-7	TRBV24-1	once	TRBD1	CATSDLGQGEKDEQYF	TGTGCCACCAGTGATTTAGGGCAGGGGGAAAAGGACGAGCAGTACTTC
TRBJ2-7	TRBV4-1	NA	TRBD2	CASSQDPALAGPHSSYEQYF	TGCGCCAGCAGCCAAGATCCCGCTCTAGCGGGACCACATTCCTCCTACGAGCAGTACTTC
TRBJ1-5	TRBV19	NA	TRBD1	CASSTLDRGRGQPQHF	TGTGCCAGTAGTACGCTAGACAGGGGGCGAGGTCAGCCCCAGCATTTT
TRBJ1-5	TRBV28	NA	NA	CASSYRRISNQPQHF	TGTGCCAGCAGTTATCGCAGGATTAGCAATCAGCCCCAGCATTTT
TRBJ2-5	TRBV5-1	NA	NA	CASSLGLAGYQETQYF	TGCGCCAGCAGCTTGGGTCTGGCGGGATACCAAGAGACCCAGTACTTC
TRBJ1-6	TRBV10-2	NA	TRBD1	CASSESTGQLYSPLHF	TGCGCCAGCAGTGAGTCGACGGGACAGCTTTATTCACCCCTCCACTTT
TRBJ2-5	TRBV27	NA	TRBD2	CASRERGLQETQYF	TGTGCCAGCAGAGAGCGGGGCCTCCAAGAGACCCAGTACTTC
TRBJ1-3	TRBV3-1/TRBV3-2	NA	NA	CASSQGQGNTIYF	TGTGCCAGCAGCCAGGGACAAGGAAACACCATATATTTT
TRBJ2-1	TRBV4-3	NA	NA	CASSQDWRGHNEQFF	TGCGCCAGCAGCCAAGATTGGCGGGGTCACAATGAGCAGTTCTTC
TRBJ1-5	TRBV7-8	NA	NA	CASSFRGGNQPQHF	TGTGCCAGCAGCTTTCGGGGGGGGAATCAGCCCCAGCATTTT
TRBJ1-3	TRBV5-5	NA	TRBD1	CASSFSGGSGNTIYF	TGTGCCAGCAGCTTTTCAGGGGGCTCTGGAAACACCATATATTTT
TRBJ1-5	TRBV6-1	NA	TRBD1	CASSEAEGGGQPQHF	TGTGCCAGCAGTGAAGCGGAAGGGGGCGGTCAGCCCCAGCATTTT
TRBJ2-1	TRBV7-2	NA	NA	CASSPPNPLPVLVEQFF	TGTGCCAGCAGCCCCCCCAATCCGCTACCCGTTCTTGTTGAGCAGTTCTTC
TRBJ1-6	TRBV2	NA	NA	CASSEAGGGSPLHF	TGTGCCAGCAGTGAAGCGGGGGGAGGATCACCCCTCCACTTT
TRBJ1-3	TRBV15	NA	NA	CATSRRYNEITGSGNTIYF	TGTGCCACCAGCCGAAGGTATAACGAAATTACGGGCTCTGGAAACACCATATATTTT
TRBJ2-2	TRBV7-8	NA	NA	CAVKQLQNTGELFF	TGTGCCGTGAAACAGCTACAGAACACCGGGGAGCTGTTTTTT
TRBJ2-7	TRBV7-9	NA	NA	CASSPRAGSSYEQYF	TGTGCCAGCAGCCCGAGGGCGGGAAGCTCCTACGAGCAGTACTTC
TRBJ2-1	TRBV7-2	NA	TRBD2	CASSLGGLAEGSYNEQFF	TGTGCCAGCAGCTTAGGAGGACTAGCGGAGGGCTCCTACAATGAGCAGTTCTTC
TRBJ2-1	TRBV7-8	NA	TRBD2	CASSLRLTSGRGNSYNEQFF	TGTGCCAGCAGCTTACGGCTGACTAGCGGGAGGGGTAACTCCTACAATGAGCAGTTCTTC
TRBJ1-5	TRBV7-2	NA	NA	CASSLAGALNQPQHF	TGTGCCAGCAGCTTAGCTGGGGCCCTTAATCAGCCCCAGCATTTT
TRBJ2-7	TRBV2	NA	TRBD2	CASVAGGYEQYF	TGTGCCAGCGTAGCGGGAGGGTACGAGCAGTACTTC
TRBJ2-5	TRBV18	NA	TRBD1	CASSPLQGARGLETQYF	TGTGCCAGCTCACCACTACAGGGGGCGCGCGGGCTAGAGACCCAGTACTTC